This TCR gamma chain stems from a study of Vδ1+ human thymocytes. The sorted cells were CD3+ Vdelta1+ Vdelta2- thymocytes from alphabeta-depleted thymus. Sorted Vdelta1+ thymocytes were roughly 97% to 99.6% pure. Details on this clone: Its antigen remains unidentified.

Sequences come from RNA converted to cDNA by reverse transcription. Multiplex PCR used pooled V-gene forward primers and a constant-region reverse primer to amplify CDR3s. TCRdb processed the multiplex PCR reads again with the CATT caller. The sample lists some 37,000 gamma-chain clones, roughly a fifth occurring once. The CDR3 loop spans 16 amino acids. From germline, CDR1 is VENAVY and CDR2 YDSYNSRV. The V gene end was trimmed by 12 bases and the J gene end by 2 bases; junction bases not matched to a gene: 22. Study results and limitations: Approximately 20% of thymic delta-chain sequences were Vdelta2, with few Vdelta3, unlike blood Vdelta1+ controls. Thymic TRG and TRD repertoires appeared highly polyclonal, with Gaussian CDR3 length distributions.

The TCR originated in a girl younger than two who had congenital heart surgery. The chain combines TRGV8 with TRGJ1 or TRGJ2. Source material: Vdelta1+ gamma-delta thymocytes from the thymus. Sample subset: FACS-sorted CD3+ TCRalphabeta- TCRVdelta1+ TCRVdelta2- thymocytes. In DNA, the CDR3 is TGTGCCGCTCCAGCACGGTTTGAAACGTATTATTATAAGAAACTCTTT. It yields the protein CAAPARFETYYYKKLF.